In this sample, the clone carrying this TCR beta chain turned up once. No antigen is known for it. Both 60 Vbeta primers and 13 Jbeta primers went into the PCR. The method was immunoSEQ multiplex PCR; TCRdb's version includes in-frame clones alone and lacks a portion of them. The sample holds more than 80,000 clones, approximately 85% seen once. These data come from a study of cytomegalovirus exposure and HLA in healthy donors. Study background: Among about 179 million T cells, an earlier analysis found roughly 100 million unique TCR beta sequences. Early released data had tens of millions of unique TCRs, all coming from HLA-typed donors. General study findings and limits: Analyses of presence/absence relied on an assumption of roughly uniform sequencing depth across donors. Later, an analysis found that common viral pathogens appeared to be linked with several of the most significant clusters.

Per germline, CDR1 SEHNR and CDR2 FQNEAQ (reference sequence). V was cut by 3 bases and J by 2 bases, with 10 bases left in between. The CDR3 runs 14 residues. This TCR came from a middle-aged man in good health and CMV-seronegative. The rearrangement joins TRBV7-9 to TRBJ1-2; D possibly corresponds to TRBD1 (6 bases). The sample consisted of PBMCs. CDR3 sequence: CASSFRGANYGYTF. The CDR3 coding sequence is TGTGCCAGCAGCTTCAGGGGTGCAAACTATGGCTACACCTTC.